These 18 T cell receptor beta chains originate from one sample sequenced in a study of T cell clones after liver transplantation (dated by TCRdb to the late 2010s). Library method: the immunoSEQ multiplex PCR assay. The source is immuneACCESS, and TCRdb retained only in-frame sequences with V and J called. Part of the clones is not carried over; for the studies checked, unresolved V genes explain less than half of this, and the remainder is unexplained. Present in this sample are approximately 51,000 clones, over 65% of which were seen just once. The ten largest clones represent just under 10% of the sample. The sequencing here drew on CD4+ T cells from blood, taken approximately 52 months after liver transplant. The receptor set was obtained from a human patient who received a liver transplant. Once a transplant has taken place, some T cells may be donor derived.

The V and J genes are TRBV7-8 and TRBJ2-2, with D tentatively TRBD2 (7 bases). This CDR3 contains 15 residues. Germline V gives CDR1 SGHVS, CDR2 FQNEAQ. V lost 1 base and J lost 7, with 13 bases in between. CDR3 loop: CASSLGGGGIGELFF. As DNA, the CDR3 is TGTGCCAGCAGCTTAGGAGGGGGAGGGATCGGGGAGCTGTTTTTT.

This chain connects TRBV9 to TRBJ2-1; D gene uncertain. Germline loops: CDR1 SGDLS, CDR2 YYNGEE. The CDR3 loop spans 13 amino acids. The V end lost 0 bases, the J end lost 8 bases, and 9 bases lay between the germline ends. CDR3 loop: CASSVVASYEQFF. The CDR3 bases are TGTGCCAGCAGCGTAGTAGCCAGCTATGAGCAGTTCTTC. The complete variable domain, with remaining parts taken from reference TRBV9 and TRBJ2-1, reads DSGVTQTPKHLITATGQRVTLRCSPRSGDLSVYWYQQSLDQGLQFLIQYYNGEERAKGNILERFSAQQFPDLHSELNLSSLELGDSALYFCASSVVASYEQFFGPGTRLTVL.

The chain links TRBV5-5 to TRBJ2-7; no firm D call. There are 13 residues in the CDR3. Trimming took 1 base from V and 2 from J, leaving 7 bases between them. Germline CDR1 is SGHKS and CDR2 is YYEKEE (reference sequence). The CDR3 nucleotides read TGTGCCAGCAGCTTGAGCTGGCCCTACGAGCAGTACTTC. This encodes CASSLSWPYEQYF.

This CDR3 is CASSYSQGAYEQYF. The CDR3 nucleotides are TGTGCCAGCAGTTACTCACAGGGGGCCTACGAGCAGTACTTC. This chain uses TRBV6-5 with TRBJ2-7, with TRBD1 identical over 8 bases. With 0 bases clipped from V and 2 bases from J, the junction kept 0 bases outside the gene matches. The CDR3 sequence is 14 residues long. Germline CDR1 is MNHEY and CDR2 is SVGAGI.

J is TRBJ2-1 and V is TRBV6-1; D is possibly TRBD1 or TRBD2 (6 bases each). The germline V gene encodes CDR1 MNHNS and CDR2 SASEGT. Trimming removed 1 base at V and 6 bases at J, with 10 bases between. The length of the CDR3 is 14 residues. CDR3 in amino acids: CASSEVGGGNEQFF. DNA of the CDR3: TGTGCCAGCAGTGAAGTCGGAGGGGGCAATGAGCAGTTCTTC.

The rearrangement links TRBV15 to TRBJ1-5; weak D call: TRBD1 (6 bases). CDR3 size: 16 residues. The V end was cut by 0 bases, the J end by 3 bases, with 12 bases between. The germline CDR1 and CDR2 sequences are LNHNV and YYDKDF (reference sequence). CDR3 bases: TGTGCCACCAGCAGAGATCCAGGACAGACCAATCAGCCCCAGCATTTT. Amino acid sequence: CATSRDPGQTNQPQHF. Drawing the rest from reference TRBV15 and TRBJ1-5, the complete variable domain is DAMVIQNPRYQVTQFGKPVTLSCSQTLNHNVMYWYQQKSSQAPKLLFHYYDKDFNNEADTPDNFQSRRPNTSFCFLDIRSPGLGDTAMYLCATSRDPGQTNQPQHFGDGTRLSIL.

V usage is TRBV5-4 and J usage is TRBJ1-2; TRBD1 agrees at 7 bases. J was trimmed by 8 bases and V by 4 bases; bases with no gene match: 11. The CDR3 spans 14 residues. In germline, CDR1 is SGHNT, CDR2 YYREEE (reference sequence). Here the CDR3 DNA reads TGTGCCAGCAGCCAAACTACAGGGGCGCGGGGCTACACCTTC. Translation gives CASSQTTGARGYTF.

The V and J genes are TRBV15 and TRBJ1-3; D is unclear. Germline V gene sequence: CDR1 LNHNV, CDR2 YYDKDF (reference sequence). The CDR3 runs 17 residues. Trimming shortened V by 0 bases and J by 4 bases, and 16 bases separated the two germline ends. The CDR3 DNA follows: TGTGCCACCAGCAGAGATTTTTCAACGGGCTCCGGAAACACCATATATTTT. Translation: CATSRDFSTGSGNTIYF.

The V gene is TRBV28, the J gene TRBJ1-5; D ambiguous. CDR1 and CDR2 from the germline V gene are MDHEN and SYDVKM. Between the trimmed V and J ends, which lost 2 bases and 7 bases, there was a span of 12 bases. The CDR3 runs 14 residues. The CDR3 DNA reads as TGTGCCAGCAGTTTAAAACTACCGGGACAGCCCCAGCATTTT. Its protein is CASSLKLPGQPQHF.

The rearrangement links TRBV27 to TRBJ2-2; D unresolved. Germline V CDR1 and CDR2: MNHEY, SMNVEV (reference sequence). Trimming removed 0 bases at V and 3 bases at J, with 8 bases between. The CDR3 sequence is 15 residues long. The CDR3 loop is CASSLSNSYTGELFF. The CDR3 nucleotides read TGTGCCAGCAGTTTATCGAACAGCTACACCGGGGAGCTGTTTTTT.

This clone has just one count. This chain links TRBV5-8 with TRBJ2-7, with D possibly being TRBD1 or TRBD2 (6 bases each). CDR3 length equals 17 residues. The V end lost 2 bases, the J end lost 5 bases, and 23 bases lay between the germline ends. CDR1 and CDR2 (germline): SGHTS, YDEGEE. CDR3 region: CASSFWRGASRVDEQYF. Written as DNA, the CDR3 is TGTGCCAGCAGCTTTTGGAGGGGGGCATCCAGGGTCGACGAGCAGTACTTC.

V and J are TRBV7-8 and TRBJ2-6, with a tentative D call TRBD2 (6 bases). Trimming pared 7 bases from V and 0 bases from J, leaving 19 bases between. This CDR3 comprises 18 residues. Per germline, CDR1 SGHVS and CDR2 FQNEAQ. CDR3 sequence reads: CASTPFPGGISGANVLTF. The DNA of the CDR3 is TGTGCCAGCACCCCCTTTCCCGGCGGGATCTCTGGGGCCAACGTCCTGACTTTC.

The chain employs TRBV30 and TRBJ2-6; no clear D. Germline V lookup: CDR1 GTSNPN, CDR2 SVGIG (reference sequence). The CDR3 has 18 amino acids. Between the trimmed V and J ends, which lost 0 bases and 2 bases, there was a span of 17 bases. The CDR3 loop is CAWSVQMARVTGANVLTF. CDR3 DNA: TGTGCCTGGAGTGTACAGATGGCCAGAGTAACTGGGGCCAACGTCCTGACTTTC.

The J gene is TRBJ1-4, the V gene TRBV29-1; D is perhaps TRBD1 (6 bases). CDR1 is SQVTM, CDR2 ANQGSEA, per germline. This CDR3 has 16 residues. V lost 1 base to trimming and J lost 3 bases, with 15 bases between them. CDR3: CSVEVGADRSNEKLFF. The DNA for the CDR3 is TGCAGCGTTGAAGTGGGAGCCGACAGGTCTAATGAAAAACTGTTTTTT.

The V gene is TRBV30, the J gene TRBJ2-3; TRBD2 matches at 14 bases. The germline CDR1 and CDR2 sequences are GTSNPN and SVGIG (reference sequence). J lost 3 bases, V lost 5 bases, and 7 bases had no gene match. CDR3 length: 16 residues. Written as DNA, the CDR3 is TGTGCCTGGGGCCCCGGGACTAGCGGGGGTACAGATACGCAGTATTTT. Translating gives CAWGPGTSGGTDTQYF.

V is TRBV7-9 and J is TRBJ1-5, with 7 nucleotides matching TRBD1. This CDR3 spans 15 amino acids. Germline CDR1 reads SEHNR; CDR2 reads FQNEAQ (reference sequence). Trimming took 5 bases from V and 4 from J; bases not matched to a gene: 8. CDR3 loop: CASSGDRVPNQPQHF. CDR3 sequence (DNA): TGTGCCAGCAGCGGCGACAGGGTTCCTAATCAGCCCCAGCATTTT.

The genes are TRBV2 and TRBJ2-5, with D unresolved. CDR1 and CDR2 (germline): SNHLY, FYNNEI. The CDR3 extends over 13 amino acids. V was clipped by 6 bases and J by 5 bases, with 13 bases between them. Written as DNA, the CDR3 is TGTGCCAGCAGGGAATTGCCCCTGGAGACCCAGTACTTC. This translates into CASRELPLETQYF.

This clone was seen ten or more times. The V and J genes are TRBV10-3 and TRBJ1-5; possibly TRBD1 for D (6 bases). Germline CDR1 ENHRY, CDR2 SYGVKD. The length of the CDR3 is 12 residues. V shed 10 bases and J shed 7 bases, with 14 bases lying between them. The CDR3 region has the DNA TGTGCCACTACAGGGTCCGGCCAGCCCCAGCATTTT. The encoded protein is CATTGSGQPQHF.